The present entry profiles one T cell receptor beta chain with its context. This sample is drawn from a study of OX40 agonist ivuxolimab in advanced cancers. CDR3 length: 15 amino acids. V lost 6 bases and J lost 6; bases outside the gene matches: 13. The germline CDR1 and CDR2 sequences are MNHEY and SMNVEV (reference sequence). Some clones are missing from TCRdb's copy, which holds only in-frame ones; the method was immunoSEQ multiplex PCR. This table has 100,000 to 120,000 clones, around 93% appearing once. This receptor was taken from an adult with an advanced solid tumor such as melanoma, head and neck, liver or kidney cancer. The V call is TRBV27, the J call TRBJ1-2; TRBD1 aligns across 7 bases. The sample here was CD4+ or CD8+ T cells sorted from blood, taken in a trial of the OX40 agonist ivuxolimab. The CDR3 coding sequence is TGTGCCAGCAGATCGGCAGGGGGGAAAAGAAATGGCTACACCTTC. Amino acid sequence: CASRSAGGKRNGYTF.